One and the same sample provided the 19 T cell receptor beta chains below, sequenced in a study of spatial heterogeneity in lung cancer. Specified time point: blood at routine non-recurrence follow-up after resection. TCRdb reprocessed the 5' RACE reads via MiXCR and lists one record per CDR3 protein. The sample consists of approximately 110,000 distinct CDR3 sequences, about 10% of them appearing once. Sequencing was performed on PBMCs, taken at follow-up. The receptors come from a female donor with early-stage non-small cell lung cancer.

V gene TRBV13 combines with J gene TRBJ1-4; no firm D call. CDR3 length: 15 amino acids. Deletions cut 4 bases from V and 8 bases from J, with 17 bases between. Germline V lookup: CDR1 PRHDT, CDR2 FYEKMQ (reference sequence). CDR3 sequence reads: CASSSRVTPKEKLFF. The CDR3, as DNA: TGTGCCAGCAGCTCGAGGGTCACACCGAAGGAAAAACTGTTTTTT.

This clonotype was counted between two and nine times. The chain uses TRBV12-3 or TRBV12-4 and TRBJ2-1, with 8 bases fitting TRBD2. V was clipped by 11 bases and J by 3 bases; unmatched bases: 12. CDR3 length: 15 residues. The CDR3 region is CARKGTRPFYNEQFF. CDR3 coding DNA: TGTGCCCGCAAGGGGACTAGGCCTTTCTACAATGAGCAGTTCTTC.

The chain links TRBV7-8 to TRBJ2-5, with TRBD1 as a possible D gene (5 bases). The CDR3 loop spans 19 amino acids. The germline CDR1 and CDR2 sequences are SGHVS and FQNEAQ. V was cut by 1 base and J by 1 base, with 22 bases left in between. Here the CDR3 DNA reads TGTGCCAGCAGCTTAGTTCTCCTTTCACAGGTCCCTCTCCAAGAGACCCAGTACTTC. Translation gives CASSLVLLSQVPLQETQYF.

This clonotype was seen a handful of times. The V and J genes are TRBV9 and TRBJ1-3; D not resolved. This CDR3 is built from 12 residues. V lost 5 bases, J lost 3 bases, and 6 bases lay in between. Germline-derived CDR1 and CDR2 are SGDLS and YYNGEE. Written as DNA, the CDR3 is TGTGCCAGCAGTCTAGATGGAAACACCATATATTTT. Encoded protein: CASSLDGNTIYF.

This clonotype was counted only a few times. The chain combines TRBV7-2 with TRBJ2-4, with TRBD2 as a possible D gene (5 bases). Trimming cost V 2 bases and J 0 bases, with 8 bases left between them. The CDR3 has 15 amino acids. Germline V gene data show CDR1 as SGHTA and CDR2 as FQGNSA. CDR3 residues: CASSLREGAKNIQYF. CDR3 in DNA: TGTGCCAGCAGCTTAAGAGAGGGAGCCAAAAACATTCAGTACTTC.

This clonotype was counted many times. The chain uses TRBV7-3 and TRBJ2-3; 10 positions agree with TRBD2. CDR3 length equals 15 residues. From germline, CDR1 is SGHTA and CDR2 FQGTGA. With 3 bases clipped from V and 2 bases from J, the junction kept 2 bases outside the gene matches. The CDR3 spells CASSFLAGVTDTQYF. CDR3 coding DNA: TGTGCCAGCAGCTTTCTAGCGGGAGTCACAGATACGCAGTATTTT. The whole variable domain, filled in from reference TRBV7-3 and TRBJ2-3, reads GAGVSQTPSNKVTEKGKYVELRCDPISGHTALYWYRQSLGQGPEFLIYFQGTGAADDSGLPNDRFFAVRPEGSVSTLKIQRTERGDSAVYLCASSFLAGVTDTQYFGPGTRLTVL.

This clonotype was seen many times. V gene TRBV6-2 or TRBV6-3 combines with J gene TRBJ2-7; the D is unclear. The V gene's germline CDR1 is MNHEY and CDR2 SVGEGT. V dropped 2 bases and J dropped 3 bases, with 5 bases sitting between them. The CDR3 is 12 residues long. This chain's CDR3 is CASSYVGYEQYV. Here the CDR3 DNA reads TGTGCCAGCAGTTACGTCGGCTACGAGCAGTACGTC.

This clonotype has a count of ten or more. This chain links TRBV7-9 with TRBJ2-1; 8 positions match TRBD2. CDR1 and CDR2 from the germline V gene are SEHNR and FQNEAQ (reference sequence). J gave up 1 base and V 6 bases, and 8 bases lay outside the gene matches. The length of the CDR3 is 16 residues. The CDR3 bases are TGTGCCAGCAGAAGGGGAAGCGGGAGTTCCTACAATGAGCAGTTCTTC. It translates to CASRRGSGSSYNEQFF.

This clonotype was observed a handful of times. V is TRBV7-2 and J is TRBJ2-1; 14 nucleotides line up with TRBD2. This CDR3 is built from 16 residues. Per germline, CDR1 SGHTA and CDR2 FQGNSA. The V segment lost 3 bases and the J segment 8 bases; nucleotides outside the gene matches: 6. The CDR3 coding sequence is TGTGCCAGCAGCTTCCGACTAGCGGGAGGGGGCGATGAGCAGTTCTTC. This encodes CASSFRLAGGGDEQFF.

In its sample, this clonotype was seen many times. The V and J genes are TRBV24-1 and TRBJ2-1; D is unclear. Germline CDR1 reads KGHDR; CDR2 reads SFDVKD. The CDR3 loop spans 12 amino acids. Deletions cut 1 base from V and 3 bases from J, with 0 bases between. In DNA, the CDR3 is TGTGCCACCAGTGATTTCTACAATGAGCAGTTCTTC. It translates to CATSDFYNEQFF.

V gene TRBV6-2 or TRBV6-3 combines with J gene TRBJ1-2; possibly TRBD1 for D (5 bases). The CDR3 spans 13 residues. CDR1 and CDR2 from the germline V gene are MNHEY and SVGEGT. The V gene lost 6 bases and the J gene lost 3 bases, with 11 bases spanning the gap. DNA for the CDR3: TGTGCCAGCAGCTGGGACGGACACTATGGCTACACCTTC. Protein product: CASSWDGHYGYTF.

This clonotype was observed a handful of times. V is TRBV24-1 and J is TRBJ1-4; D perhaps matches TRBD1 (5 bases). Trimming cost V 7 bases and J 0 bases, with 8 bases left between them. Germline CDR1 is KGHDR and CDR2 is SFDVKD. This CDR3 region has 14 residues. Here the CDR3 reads CATSTGATNEKLFF. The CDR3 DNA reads TGTGCCACCAGCACAGGCGCAACTAATGAAAAACTGTTTTTT.

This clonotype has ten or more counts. The DNA for the CDR3 is TGTGCCAGCAGTTACTCGTTGTTCCAGGGGGCGGATGCTTTCTTT. Encoded protein: CASSYSLFQGADAFF. The chain links TRBV6-5 to TRBJ1-1, with 8 bases identical to TRBD1. The germline CDR1 and CDR2 sequences are MNHEY and SVGAGI. V was clipped by 0 bases and J by 11 bases; unmatched bases: 11. The CDR3 contains 15 residues.

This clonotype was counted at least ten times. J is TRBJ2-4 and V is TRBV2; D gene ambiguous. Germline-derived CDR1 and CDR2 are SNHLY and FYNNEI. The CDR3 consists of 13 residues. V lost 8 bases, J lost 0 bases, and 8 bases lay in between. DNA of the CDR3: TGTGCCAGCTCCCGACAAGCCAAAAACATTCAGTACTTC. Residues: CASSRQAKNIQYF. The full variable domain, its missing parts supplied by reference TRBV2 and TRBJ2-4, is EPEVTQTPSHQVTQMGQEVILRCVPISNHLYFYWYRQILGQKVEFLVSFYNNEISEKSEIFDDQFSVERPDGSNFTLKIRSTKLEDSAMYFCASSRQAKNIQYFGAGTRLSVL.

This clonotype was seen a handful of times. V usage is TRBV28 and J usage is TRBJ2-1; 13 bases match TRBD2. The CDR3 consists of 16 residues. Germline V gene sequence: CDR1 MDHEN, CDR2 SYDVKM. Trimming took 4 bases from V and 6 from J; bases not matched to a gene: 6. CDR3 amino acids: CASSSTGTSGTNEQFF. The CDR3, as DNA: TGTGCCAGCAGTTCCACCGGGACTAGCGGGACCAATGAGCAGTTCTTC.

Here the CDR3 reads CASSLRGGPFQETQYF. The CDR3 bases are TGTGCCAGCAGTTTACGAGGGGGCCCCTTCCAAGAGACCCAGTACTTC. V and J are TRBV12-3 or TRBV12-4 and TRBJ2-5; 7 nucleotides match TRBD1. Germline trimming cut 2 bases from V and 1 base from J; bases unmatched to any gene: 7. The CDR3 has 16 residues.

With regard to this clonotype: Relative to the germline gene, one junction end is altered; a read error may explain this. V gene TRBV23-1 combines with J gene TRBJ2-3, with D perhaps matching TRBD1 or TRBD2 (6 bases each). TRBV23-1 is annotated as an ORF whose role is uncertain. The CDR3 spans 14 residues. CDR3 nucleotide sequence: TGCCCCAGCAGGTCACGGGGGCGTACTACTACGCAGTATTTT. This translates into CPSRSRGRTTTQYF.

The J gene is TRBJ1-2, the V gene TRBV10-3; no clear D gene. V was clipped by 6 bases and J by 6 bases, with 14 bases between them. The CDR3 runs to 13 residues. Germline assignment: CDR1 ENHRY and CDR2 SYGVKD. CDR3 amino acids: CAISSRFINGYTF. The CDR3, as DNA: TGTGCCATCAGCTCGCGATTCATCAATGGCTACACCTTC.

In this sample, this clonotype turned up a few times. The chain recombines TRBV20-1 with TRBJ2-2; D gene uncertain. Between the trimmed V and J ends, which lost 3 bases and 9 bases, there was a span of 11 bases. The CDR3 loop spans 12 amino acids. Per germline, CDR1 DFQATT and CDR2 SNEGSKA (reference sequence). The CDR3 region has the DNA TGCAGTGCTAGTGATCAGTCCCGGGAGCTGTTTTTT. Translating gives CSASDQSRELFF.